The 28 T cell receptor beta chains below were found in one sample sequenced in a study of blood T cell repertoires in COVID-19. The method was immunoSEQ multiplex PCR; TCRdb's version includes in-frame clones alone and lacks a portion of them. The data contain a few hundred thousand clones, about 91% of them seen just once; the ten biggest clones take up roughly 1.2%. Sequencing input: PBMCs or T cells enriched from blood (not recorded which). Every receptor here comes from a woman aged 40 to 50 with acute COVID-19.

This sequence joins TRBV7-2 and TRBJ1-2; D is undetermined. CDR1 is SGHTA and CDR2 is FQGNSA in the germline V gene. V lost 5 bases and J 5 bases, leaving 15 bases between the germline ends. The length of the CDR3 is 14 residues. The CDR3, as DNA: TGTGCCAGCAGCCTTGGACGCACTAGGTATGGCTACACCTTC. Its protein is CASSLGRTRYGYTF.

J is TRBJ2-7 and V is TRBV7-9, with 7 positions matching TRBD1. V trimming: 8 bases; J trimming: 4 bases; junction bases outside the gene matches: 14. Germline V gene lookup returns CDR1 SEHNR and CDR2 FQNEAQ (reference sequence). This CDR3 region has 15 residues. CDR3 sequence reads: CASVPNSGGRYEQYF. In nucleotides, the CDR3 is TGTGCCAGCGTCCCGAATTCAGGGGGTCGGTACGAGCAGTACTTC.

The J gene is TRBJ1-1, the V gene TRBV4-3; perhaps TRBD1 as D (5 bases). V shed 4 bases and J shed 4 bases, with 10 bases lying between them. The length of the CDR3 is 13 residues. Germline V CDR1 and CDR2: LGHNA, YSLEER. The CDR3, as DNA: TGCGCCAGCAGCCTCGGACATTTCACTGAAGCTTTCTTT. Encoded protein: CASSLGHFTEAFF.

This chain connects TRBV11-2 to TRBJ1-5; tentatively, D is TRBD1 (5 bases). The V end was cut by 3 bases, the J end by 1 base, with 19 bases between. CDR1 and CDR2 (germline): SGHAT, FQNNGV. The CDR3 is 18 amino acids. The CDR3 region has the DNA TGTGCCAGCAGCTTGGGACCAGGCGGGGTCGGGAGCAATCAGCCCCAGCATTTT. It translates to CASSLGPGGVGSNQPQHF.

The table lists this clone with a count of one. The V call is TRBV6-6, the J call TRBJ2-3; D possibly corresponds to TRBD2 (6 bases). The V gene lost 6 bases and the J gene lost 1 base, with 11 bases spanning the gap. Germline CDR1 reads MNHNY; CDR2 reads SVGAGI (reference sequence). The CDR3 loop spans 14 amino acids. The CDR3, as DNA: TGTGCCAGCAGATTAGCGGCCGGCACAGATACGCAGTATTTT. This translates into CASRLAAGTDTQYF.

This sequence joins TRBV5-1 and TRBJ1-2; possible D gene TRBD1, 6 bases. The length of the CDR3 is 16 residues. Germline CDR1 SGHRS, CDR2 YFSETQ. Trimming pared 0 bases from V and 8 bases from J, leaving 20 bases between. CDR3 sequence (DNA): TGCGCCAGCAGCTTGGGACGAAATAACAGGGAACGGGGCTACACCTTC. Encoded protein: CASSLGRNNRERGYTF.

The V gene is TRBV18, the J gene TRBJ2-7; TRBD2 aligns across 9 bases. V was clipped by 2 bases and J by 2 bases; unmatched bases: 7. Per germline, CDR1 KGHSH and CDR2 LQKENI. The CDR3 is made up of 16 amino acids. This CDR3 reads CASSPFSGRVPYEQYF. CDR3 coding DNA: TGTGCCAGCTCACCATTTAGCGGGAGAGTCCCCTACGAGCAGTACTTC.

The CDR3 sequence is CASSVGLPNTEAFF. The CDR3, as DNA: TGTGCCAGCAGCGTAGGGCTTCCCAACACTGAAGCTTTCTTT. The chain combines TRBV9 with TRBJ1-1; D call uncertain. This CDR3 contains 14 residues. From germline, CDR1 is SGDLS and CDR2 YYNGEE. The V and J ends lost 0 bases and 2 bases respectively, with 8 bases between them.

The V call is TRBV12-3 or TRBV12-4, the J call TRBJ1-4; a weak D match, TRBD1 (5 bases). V dropped 6 bases and J dropped 5 bases, with 7 bases sitting between them. The CDR3 totals 12 residues. CDR3 residues: CASSRQNEKLFF. The CDR3, as DNA: TGTGCCAGCAGCAGACAGAATGAAAAACTGTTTTTT.

J is TRBJ2-2 and V is TRBV5-1; D call uncertain. CDR1 SGHRS and CDR2 YFSETQ come from the germline V gene. The CDR3 is 14 amino acids. Trimming took 9 bases from V and 4 from J, leaving 16 bases between them. The CDR3, as DNA: TGCGCCACGATGTCAGGTCCCAGCACCGGGGAGCTGTTTTTT. It translates to CATMSGPSTGELFF.

The chain employs TRBV5-1 and TRBJ2-2, with D possibly matching TRBD1 (6 bases). Germline V gene lookup returns CDR1 SGHRS and CDR2 YFSETQ. This CDR3 has 15 amino acids. Trimming removed 2 bases at V and 3 bases at J, with 11 bases between. Here the CDR3 reads CASSFRQDHTGELFF. The CDR3 region has the DNA TGCGCCAGCAGCTTCCGACAGGACCACACCGGGGAGCTGTTTTTT.

This chain links TRBV5-1 with TRBJ2-5; 14 bases agree with TRBD2. In germline, CDR1 is SGHRS, CDR2 YFSETQ. J gave up 3 bases and V 7 bases, and 8 bases lay outside the gene matches. The CDR3 extends over 16 amino acids. The CDR3: CASHTGLAGGKETQYF. The CDR3 DNA reads as TGCGCCAGCCATACCGGACTAGCGGGAGGAAAAGAGACCCAGTACTTC.

V and J are TRBV21-1 and TRBJ2-5; the listed D gene, TRBD2, was not tested against the DNA. TRBV21-1 represents a pseudogene. CDR3 length equals 16 residues. CDR3 sequence (DNA): TGTGCCAGCAGCAAAGATCCCCTAGCGGACCAAGAGACCCAGTACTTC. Translation gives CASSKDPLADQETQYF.

The chain couples TRBV14 to TRBJ1-1; D remains unclear. This CDR3 comprises 16 residues. V lost 2 bases and J lost 0, with 13 bases in between. Germline V gene sequence: CDR1 SGHDN, CDR2 FVKESK. The CDR3 region is CASSQIRGTMNTEAFF. The DNA of the CDR3 is TGTGCCAGCAGCCAAATTCGGGGTACGATGAACACTGAAGCTTTCTTT.

The chain joins TRBV30 to TRBJ1-2, with 8 bases fitting TRBD1. There are 14 residues in the CDR3. J lost 5 bases, V lost 2 bases, and 7 bases had no gene match. Germline assignment: CDR1 GTSNPN and CDR2 SVGIG (reference sequence). CDR3 DNA sequence: TGTGCCTGGAGTCTTCTGACAGGGGATTATGGCTACACCTTC. Translation gives CAWSLLTGDYGYTF.

The chain is built from TRBV5-6 and TRBJ2-1; D gene uncertain. CDR1 and CDR2 from the germline V gene are SGHDT and YYEEEE. Trimming pared 3 bases from V and 5 bases from J, leaving 9 bases between. There are 13 residues in the CDR3. The CDR3 region is CASSSTTHNEQFF. CDR3 bases: TGTGCCAGCAGCTCCACTACTCACAATGAGCAGTTCTTC.

The chain is built from TRBV15 and TRBJ1-6, with a possible D match to TRBD1 (5 bases). The CDR3 extends over 13 amino acids. In germline, CDR1 is LNHNV, CDR2 YYDKDF (reference sequence). V shed 8 bases and J shed 9 bases, with 14 bases lying between them. This CDR3 reads CATCTQGGSPLHF. The CDR3 DNA reads TGTGCCACCTGCACCCAGGGCGGTTCACCCCTCCACTTT.

J is TRBJ1-2 and V is TRBV2, with D perhaps TRBD1 (5 bases). V was pared by 3 bases and J by 4 bases, with 12 bases between. The V gene's germline CDR1 is SNHLY and CDR2 FYNNEI. The CDR3 is 14 residues long. In DNA form, the CDR3 reads TGTGCCAGCAGTGAGAGGCCAGGGCCCTATGGCTACACCTTC. It is translated as CASSERPGPYGYTF.

This rearrangement joins TRBV7-2 to TRBJ1-2; D is perhaps TRBD1 (6 bases). Germline-derived CDR1 and CDR2 are SGHTA and FQGNSA. Trimming pared 2 bases from V and 5 bases from J, leaving 24 bases between. The CDR3 totals 18 residues. The CDR3, as DNA: TGTGCCAGCAGCTTAACCCGGGTCGGGGCGGCCAGGGGATATGGCTACACCTTC. This translates into CASSLTRVGAARGYGYTF.

This chain connects TRBV18 to TRBJ1-1; D uncertain. V was shortened by 6 bases and J by 1 base, with 12 bases between the two germline ends. This CDR3 region has 14 residues. Germline V gene sequence: CDR1 KGHSH, CDR2 LQKENI. The CDR3 loop reads CASSLERGNTEAFF. DNA for the CDR3: TGTGCCAGCTCGCTTGAACGGGGGAACACTGAAGCTTTCTTT.

This chain links TRBV11-2 with TRBJ1-2; 9 bases match TRBD1. Germline V gives CDR1 SGHAT, CDR2 FQNNGV. V was clipped by 4 bases and J by 5 bases; unmatched bases: 11. This CDR3 region has 16 residues. For the CDR3, the DNA is TGTGCCAGCAGCTCCTACCGGGACAGGGTAGAGTATGGCTACACCTTC. Protein sequence: CASSSYRDRVEYGYTF.

There are a few counts of this clone. This chain uses TRBV9 with TRBJ2-7, with 7 bases matching TRBD1. The junction had 5 bases not matched to a gene; V was cut back by 2 bases and J by 3 bases. Germline assignment: CDR1 SGDLS and CDR2 YYNGEE. CDR3 length: 14 residues. The CDR3 nucleotides read TGTGCCAGCAGCGTGACAGGGAGTAACTACGAGCAGTACTTC. This gives the protein CASSVTGSNYEQYF.

This clone appeared once. This rearrangement joins TRBV30 to TRBJ1-5; D remains unclear. The germline V gene has CDR1 GTSNPN and CDR2 SVGIG (reference sequence). With 0 bases removed from V and 3 bases from J, the gap between germline ends came to 9 bases. The CDR3 covers 14 residues. The CDR3 spells CAWSVWENNQPQHF. CDR3 in DNA: TGTGCCTGGAGTGTTTGGGAGAACAATCAGCCCCAGCATTTT. The whole variable domain, remainder taken from reference TRBV30 and TRBJ1-5, is SQTIHQWPATLVQPVGSPLSLECTVEGTSNPNLYWYRQAAGRGLQLLFYSVGIGQISSEVPQNLSASRPQDRQFILSSKKLLLSDSGFYLCAWSVWENNQPQHFGDGTRLSIL.

The J gene is TRBJ2-3, the V gene TRBV4-3; perhaps TRBD2 as D (5 bases). Germline CDR1 LGHNA, CDR2 YSLEER. The V end was cut by 1 base, the J end by 5 bases, with 16 bases between. The CDR3 spans 16 residues. The CDR3 loop reads CASSQGREPAGDTQYF. The CDR3, as DNA: TGCGCCAGCAGCCAAGGTCGAGAACCCGCGGGAGATACGCAGTATTTT.

This clone turned up a few times. The V call is TRBV19, the J call TRBJ1-5; D gene ambiguous. This CDR3 is built from 12 residues. V was trimmed by 6 bases and J by 0 bases, leaving 3 bases between them. Germline V gives CDR1 LNHDA, CDR2 SQIVND (reference sequence). For the CDR3, the DNA is TGTGCCAGTAGCCTTAGCAATCAGCCCCAGCATTTT. Translation: CASSLSNQPQHF.

The chain's CDR3 is CASSYGETYAISEQYF. The CDR3, as DNA: TGTGCCAGCAGTTACGGGGAGACCTACGCGATAAGCGAGCAGTACTTC. V gene TRBV6-5 combines with J gene TRBJ2-7; D perhaps matches TRBD2 (5 bases). Germline V gene data show CDR1 as MNHEY and CDR2 as SVGAGI. The ends were cut back, 2 bases at V and 6 bases at J, with 20 bases in the middle. This CDR3 region has 16 residues.

As DNA, the CDR3 is TGTGCCTGGAGTGTACTAGCGGGAGGGGTTACATCCCGGGAGCTGTTTTTT. Its protein product is CAWSVLAGGVTSRELFF. The V and J genes are TRBV30 and TRBJ2-2; 13 positions match TRBD2. CDR3 size: 17 residues. The germline gives CDR1 GTSNPN, CDR2 SVGIG (reference sequence). Germline trimming cut 0 bases from V and 9 bases from J; bases unmatched to any gene: 10.

In this sample, this clone turned up once. The rearrangement joins TRBV15 to TRBJ1-3, with D unclear. Germline assignment: CDR1 LNHNV and CDR2 YYDKDF (reference sequence). V gave up 1 base and J gave up 1 base, with 5 bases separating them. The CDR3 has 14 amino acids. This CDR3 reads CATSRGRSGNTIYF. The CDR3 DNA follows: TGTGCCACCAGCAGAGGGAGGTCTGGAAACACCATATATTTT.